This T cell receptor (beta chain) was recorded in a study of T cells in Graves' hyperthyroidism and ophthalmopathy. Diagnoses rested on clinical symptoms, serum thyroxine and TRAb, thyroid ultrasound and orbital computed tomography. V was clipped by 6 bases and J by 0 bases, with 12 bases between them. This CDR3 spans 16 amino acids. TCR beta CDR3 regions were amplified from RNA transcripts. During a first-round RT-PCR of the TCR CDR3, the HTBI primer set was used. TCRdb ran MiXCR on the multiplex PCR reads and lists one entry per CDR3 protein. Seen here are hundreds of thousands of distinct CDR3 sequences, around 42% observed once, and the top ten hold 8.2%. This clonotype was seen more than once but under ten times.

The receptor was isolated from a young woman with Graves' hyperthyroidism. Specimen: peripheral blood or thyroid tissue (not recorded which). This chain connects TRBV12-3 or TRBV12-4 to TRBJ1-6; maybe TRBD1 (5 bases). CDR3 bases: TGTGCCAGCAGAGACCGACAGAGCTCCTATAATTCACCCCTCCACTTT. This codes for CASRDRQSSYNSPLHF.